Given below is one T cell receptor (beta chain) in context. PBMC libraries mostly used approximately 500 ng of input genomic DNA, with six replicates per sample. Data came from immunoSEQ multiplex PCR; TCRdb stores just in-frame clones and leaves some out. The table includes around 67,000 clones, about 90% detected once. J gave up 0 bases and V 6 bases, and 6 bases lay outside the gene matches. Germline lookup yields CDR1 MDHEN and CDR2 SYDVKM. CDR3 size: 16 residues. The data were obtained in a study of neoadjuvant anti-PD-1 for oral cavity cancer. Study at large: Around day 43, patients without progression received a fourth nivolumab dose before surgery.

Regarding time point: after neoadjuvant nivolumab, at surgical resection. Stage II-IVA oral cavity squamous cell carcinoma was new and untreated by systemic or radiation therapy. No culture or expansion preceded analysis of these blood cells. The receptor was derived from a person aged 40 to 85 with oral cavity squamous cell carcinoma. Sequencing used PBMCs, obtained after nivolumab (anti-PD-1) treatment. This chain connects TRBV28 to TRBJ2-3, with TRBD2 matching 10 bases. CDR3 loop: CASSSRTSGSTDTQYF. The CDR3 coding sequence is TGTGCCAGCAGCTCCCGGACTAGCGGAAGCACAGATACGCAGTATTTT.